These T cell receptor beta chains were read from a single sample in a study of identical twins. From the 5' RACE reads, TCRdb called clonotypes with MiXCR, one entry per CDR3 protein. The table has about 520,000 distinct CDR3 sequences, less than 25% seen once. The same sample was also used in a study of T cells expressing NK-cell markers.

The sample was CD4+ T cells sorted from blood. Receptor source: a woman under 30 in good health. The CDR3 runs from the conserved cysteine through the conserved F or W. D genes are given only for firm matches. Clone size is stated in some rows and not others, as once, few, many or a class when expanded.

TRBV7-9	TRBD1	NA	TRBJ2-3	TGTGCCAGCAGCTTAGCACAGGGGATCGGAACAGATACGCAGTATTTT	CASSLAQGIGTDTQYF
TRBV20-1	NA	many	TRBJ2-5	TGCAGTGCATCCAAGCCCCAAGAGGTAGAGACCCAGTACTTC	CSASKPQEVETQYF
TRBV19	NA	NA	TRBJ2-7	TGTGCCAGTAAACAGGGCAATGTACAGTACTTC	CASKQGNVQYF
TRBV4-3	NA	NA	TRBJ2-3	TGCGCCAGCAGCGTCGGGGCAGGAAGCGACACAGATACGCAGTATTTT	CASSVGAGSDTDTQYF
TRBV15	NA	few	TRBJ2-2	TGTGCCACCAGCAGAGATTACGCGGGCAAGAACACCGGGGAGCTGTTTTTT	CATSRDYAGKNTGELFF
TRBV5-1	NA	NA	TRBJ1-5	TGCGCCAGCAGCTTGGACGGGGGGAGTCAGCCCCAGCATTTT	CASSLDGGSQPQHF
TRBV29-1	TRBD2	few	TRBJ2-5	TGCAGCGTTGCCCTGACTAGCGGGGACCAAGAGACCCAGTACTTC	CSVALTSGDQETQYF
TRBV29-1	NA	NA	TRBJ1-2	TGCAGCGTTCAATCGGAGTATGGCTACACCTTC	CSVQSEYGYTF
TRBV20-1	TRBD1	few	TRBJ2-3	TGCAGTGCTAGGCCCAGGGGGAGCACAGATACGCAGTATTTT	CSARPRGSTDTQYF
TRBV20-1	NA	NA	TRBJ1-1	TGCAGCCTAGGGACGGGTGAAGCTTTCTTT	CSLGTGEAFF
TRBV7-2	NA	few	TRBJ2-5	TGTGCCAGCAGCGGACAGACGGGAGAGACCCAGTACTTC	CASSGQTGETQYF
TRBV10-3	NA	few	TRBJ2-5	TGTGCCATCAGGGGACGGTTACAAGAGACCCAGTACTTC	CAIRGRLQETQYF
TRBV7-9	NA	few	TRBJ1-1	TGTGCCAGCCATCGGGACACTGAAGCTTTCTTT	CASHRDTEAFF
TRBV30	NA	NA	TRBJ2-1	TGTGCCTGGGTCTTTGCGGTTAACAATGAGCGGTTCTTC	CAWVFAVNNERFF
TRBV6-5	TRBD2	NA	TRBJ2-2	TGTGCCAGCAGTTACTCGCGGGAGTCCGGGGAGCTGTTTTTT	CASSYSRESGELFF
TRBV20-1	TRBD1	few	TRBJ1-2	TGCAGTGCTGGATCTGGACAGGGTTATGGCTACACCTTC	CSAGSGQGYGYTF
TRBV24-1	TRBD2	NA	TRBJ2-1	TGTGCCACCAGTGATCCTAAGCGGGATACCTACAATGAGCAGTTCTTC	CATSDPKRDTYNEQFF
TRBV12-3/TRBV12-4	NA	many	TRBJ1-1	TGTGCCAGCAGCTATACAGCCCCAGCTTTCTTT	CASSYTAPAFF
TRBV3-1	NA	NA	TRBJ2-7	TGTGCCAGCAGCCAGGGGGTGAACTACGAGCAGTACTTC	CASSQGVNYEQYF
TRBV20-1	NA	few	TRBJ1-2	TGCAGTGCTAGCAGGCAGGGGCCGCTGGCAGGCTACACCTTC	CSASRQGPLAGYTF
TRBV29-1	NA	few	TRBJ2-1	TGCAGCGCGTGGGGAGGAGGGAGCTCCTACAATGAGCAGTTCTTC	CSAWGGGSSYNEQFF
TRBV6-1	TRBD2	NA	TRBJ2-1	TGTGCCAGCAGATCTAGACTAGCGGGAGGCTCCGGGCAGTTCTTC	CASRSRLAGGSGQFF
TRBV27	TRBD2	NA	TRBJ2-7	TGTGCCAGCAGTTTCGGGACTAGCGGGGCTTACGAGCAGTACTTC	CASSFGTSGAYEQYF
TRBV11-2	TRBD2	few	TRBJ2-3	TGTGCCAGCAGCGGGGGTGGACTAGCGGGGGCGCCGGGGGCAGATACGCAGTATTTT	CASSGGGLAGAPGADTQYF
TRBV4-3	NA	few	TRBJ2-6	TGCGCCAGCAGCCAAGCCTTTTTTAAGGCTGGGGCCAACGTCCTGACTTTC	CASSQAFFKAGANVLTF
TRBV20-1	NA	few	TRBJ2-4	TGCAGTGCTAGAGATCAGGGAACGGCCAAAAACATTCAGTACTTC	CSARDQGTAKNIQYF
TRBV10-1	TRBD2	NA	TRBJ2-2	TGCGCCAGCAGTGAGCTGGCGGGGGGCACCGGGGAGCTGTTTTTT	CASSELAGGTGELFF